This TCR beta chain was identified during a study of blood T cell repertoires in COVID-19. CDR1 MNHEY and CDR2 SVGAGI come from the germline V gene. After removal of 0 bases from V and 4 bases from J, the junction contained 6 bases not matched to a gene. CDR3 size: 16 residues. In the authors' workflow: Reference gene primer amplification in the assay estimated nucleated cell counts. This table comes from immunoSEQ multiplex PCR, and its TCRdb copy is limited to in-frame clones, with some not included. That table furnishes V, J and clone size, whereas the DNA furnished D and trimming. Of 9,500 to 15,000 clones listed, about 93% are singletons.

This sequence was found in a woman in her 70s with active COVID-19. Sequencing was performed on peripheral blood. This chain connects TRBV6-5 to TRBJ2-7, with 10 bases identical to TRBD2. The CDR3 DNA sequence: TGTGCCAGCAGTTACTCGATGGCTAGCGGGAGTTACGAGCAGTACTTC. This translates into CASSYSMASGSYEQYF.